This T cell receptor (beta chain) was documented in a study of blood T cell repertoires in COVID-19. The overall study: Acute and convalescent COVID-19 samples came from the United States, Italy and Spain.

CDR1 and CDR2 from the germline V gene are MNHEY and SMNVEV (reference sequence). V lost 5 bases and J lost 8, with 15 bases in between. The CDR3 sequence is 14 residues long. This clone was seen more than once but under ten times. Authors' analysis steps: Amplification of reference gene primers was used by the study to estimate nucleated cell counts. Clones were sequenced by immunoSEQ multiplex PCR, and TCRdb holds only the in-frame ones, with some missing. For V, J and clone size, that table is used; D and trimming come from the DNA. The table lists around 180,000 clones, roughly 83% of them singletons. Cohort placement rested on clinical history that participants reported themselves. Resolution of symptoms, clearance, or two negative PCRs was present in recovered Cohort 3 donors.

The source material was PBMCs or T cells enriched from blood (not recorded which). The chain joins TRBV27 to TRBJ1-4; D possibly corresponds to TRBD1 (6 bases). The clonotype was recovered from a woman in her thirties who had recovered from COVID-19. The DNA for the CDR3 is TGTGCCAGCAGTGAATACAGGGTCTCGGAAAAACTGTTTTTT. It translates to CASSEYRVSEKLFF.